This is a list of T cell receptor beta chains from one sample in a study of cytomegalovirus exposure and HLA in healthy donors. Clones were read by immunoSEQ multiplex PCR, and TCRdb kept only the in-frame ones, dropping some. The sample consists of 150,000 to 200,000 clones, around four fifths of them appearing once. Sequencing was carried out using PBMCs. These receptors all stem from a young man in good health and CMV-seropositive. Both conserved end residues are part of each CDR3. The D gene is left open where the match is weak.

TRBJ1-1	TRBV7-2	NA	TGTGCCAGCAGCTTAGACTCCCGGGAGGGGACTGAAGCTTTCTTT	CASSLDSREGTEAFF
TRBJ1-1	TRBV6-5	NA	TGTGCCAGCACCTCGTCCGGACAGCCGAACACTGAAGCTTTCTTT	CASTSSGQPNTEAFF
TRBJ2-7	TRBV7-6	TRBD2	TGTGCCAGCAGCTTAATAGCGGGAGGGCCTTCCCACGAGCAGTACTTC	CASSLIAGGPSHEQYF
TRBJ2-7	TRBV19	TRBD1	TGTGCCAGTAGTATTGGCTGGACAGGGGTCTACGAGCAGTACTTC	CASSIGWTGVYEQYF
TRBJ2-3	TRBV28	NA	TGTGCCAGCAGTTTAAAAGGGGTTGGCACAGATACGCAGTATTTT	CASSLKGVGTDTQYF
TRBJ2-7	TRBV4-1	NA	TGCGCCAGCAGCCAAAGGGGCAGGGCCTACGAGCAGTACTTC	CASSQRGRAYEQYF
TRBJ1-2	TRBV25-1	NA	TGTGCCAGCAATCCGGACGGGAACGCTTATGGCTACACCTTC	CASNPDGNAYGYTF
TRBJ2-2	TRBV5-1	TRBD2	TGCGCCAGCAGCTTGGGAGTGGCGGGAGGCGCCGGGGAGCTGTTTTTT	CASSLGVAGGAGELFF
TRBJ1-3	TRBV5-1	TRBD1	TGCGCCAGCAGCTTGGGGGGACAGCCACACTATTACTCTGGAAACACCATATATTTT	CASSLGGQPHYYSGNTIYF
TRBJ2-7	TRBV5-5	TRBD1	TGTGCCAGCAGCTCCCAACCGGGACAGGGGCTTAGCTCCTACGAGCAGTACTTC	CASSSQPGQGLSSYEQYF
TRBJ2-7	TRBV15	TRBD2	TGTGCCACCAGCAGAGGGGGACTAGCGGGAGGCCCCCACGAGCAGTACTTC	CATSRGGLAGGPHEQYF
TRBJ1-5	TRBV19	NA	TGTGCCAGTAGTGGGGGGTTGAATCAGCCCCAGCATTTT	CASSGGLNQPQHF
TRBJ2-5	TRBV15	NA	TGTGCCACCAGCCCAGGACAGCAAGAGACCCAGTACTTC	CATSPGQQETQYF
TRBJ2-7	TRBV11-2	NA	TGTGCCAGCAGCCGAGACAGGAACTCCTACGAGCAGTACTTC	CASSRDRNSYEQYF
TRBJ2-3	TRBV13	TRBD2	TGTGCCAGCAGTACCCCGGGACTAGCGGGAGTAGGCACAGATACGCAGTATTTT	CASSTPGLAGVGTDTQYF
TRBJ2-7	TRBV9	TRBD2	TGTGCCAGCAGCGTAAACAGCGGGAACTCCTACGAGCAGTACTTC	CASSVNSGNSYEQYF
TRBJ2-7	TRBV4-1	TRBD2	TGCGCCAGCAGCCAAGTAGCTAGCGGGGAATCCTACGAGCAGTACTTC	CASSQVASGESYEQYF